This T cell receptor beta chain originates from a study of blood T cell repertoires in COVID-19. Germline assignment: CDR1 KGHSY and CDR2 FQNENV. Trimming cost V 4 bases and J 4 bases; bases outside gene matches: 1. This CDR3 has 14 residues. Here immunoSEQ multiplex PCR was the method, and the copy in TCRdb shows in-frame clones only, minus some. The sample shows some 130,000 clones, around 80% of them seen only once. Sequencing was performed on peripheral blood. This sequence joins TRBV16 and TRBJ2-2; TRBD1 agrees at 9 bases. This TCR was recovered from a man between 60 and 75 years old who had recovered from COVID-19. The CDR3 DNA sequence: TGTGCCAGCAGCCCGGGACAGGGCACCGGGGAGCTGTTTTTT. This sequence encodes CASSPGQGTGELFF.